A selection of T cell receptor beta chains follows, all from one sample in a study of T cells in tuberculosis. Data came from immunoSEQ multiplex PCR; TCRdb stores just in-frame clones and leaves some out. Here the sample spans about 34,000 clones, 93% being singletons. The sequencing here drew on PBMCs, taken at tuberculosis diagnosis. These receptors came from an adult with tuberculosis. Both conserved end residues are part of each CDR3. The order of the fields is CDR3 protein, CDR3 DNA, D gene, J gene, V gene. D genes are given only for firm matches.

CDR3: CASSPPGTTNEQFF
DNA: TGTGCCAGCTCACCACCGGGGACTACCAATGAGCAGTTCTTC
D: TRBD2
J: TRBJ2-1
V: TRBV18

CDR3: CASSPDRETQYF
DNA: TGTGCCAGCTCACCGGACAGGGAGACCCAGTACTTC
D: TRBD1
J: TRBJ2-5
V: TRBV18